One sample yielded the 30 T cell receptor beta chains listed below, sequenced in a study of vaccination and CD4 T cells after COVID-19. Treatment defined: approximately 11-day PBMC culture with coronavirus spike peptide pools or control peptides (ViraFEST assay). The antigens for these receptors are not known. Oncomine TCR Beta short-read sequencing was applied to DNA from cultured CD4+ T cells. TCRdb re-called the PCR reads through MiXCR, storing one row per CDR3 protein. The repertoire holds about 13,000 distinct CDR3 sequences, with 25% to 35% as singletons. The sequencing sample was made of CD4+ T cells from blood, cultured in vitro. These receptors were taken from a human donor who had recovered from COVID-19.

This clonotype is medium-sized. The chain combines TRBV30 with TRBJ1-5; D ambiguous. The germline V gene encodes CDR1 GTSNPN and CDR2 SVGIG (reference sequence). The CDR3 totals 15 residues. The V and J ends lost 2 bases and 1 base respectively, with 12 bases between them. In nucleotides, the CDR3 is TGTGCCTGGAGTCCCCCGCAAGGGAGCAATCAGCCCCAGCATTTT. This codes for CAWSPPQGSNQPQHF.

V is TRBV19 and J is TRBJ2-6; TRBD1 is a possible D gene (6 bases). CDR1 is LNHDA and CDR2 is SQIVND in the germline V gene (reference sequence). CDR3 length equals 15 residues. V shed 6 bases and J shed 3 bases, with 12 bases lying between them. CDR3 in amino acids: CASRRQAYGANVLTF. The CDR3, as DNA: TGTGCCAGTAGACGACAGGCCTATGGGGCCAACGTCCTGACTTTC.

This sequence joins TRBV5-5 and TRBJ2-7; D gene ambiguous. V was clipped by 4 bases and J by 4 bases, with 18 bases between them. The germline V gene has CDR1 SGHKS and CDR2 YYEKEE (reference sequence). The CDR3 has 15 amino acids. DNA for the CDR3: TGTGCCAGCAGCCTAGGACCCAGCAGTGAGTACGAGCAGTACTTC. Translating gives CASSLGPSSEYEQYF.

This clonotype was seen more than once but under ten times. This rearrangement joins TRBV2 to TRBJ1-3, with 9 bases lining up with TRBD1. Germline CDR1 reads SNHLY; CDR2 reads FYNNEI. The trim removed 7 bases at V and 4 bases at J, leaving 5 bases unmatched. The CDR3 runs to 14 residues. The CDR3 coding sequence is TGTGCCAGCATAAAGGACAGGGGCGGAAACACCATATATTTT. Protein: CASIKDRGGNTIYF.

The chain recombines TRBV5-6 with TRBJ1-2; no reliable D call. V was clipped by 0 bases and J by 8 bases, with 2 bases between them. CDR3 length: 10 amino acids. Germline loops: CDR1 SGHDT, CDR2 YYEEEE. Written as DNA, the CDR3 is TGTGCCAGCAGCTTGGAGGGCTACACCTTC. The encoded protein is CASSLEGYTF.

The rearrangement joins TRBV2 to TRBJ1-2; a weak D match, TRBD1 (5 bases). CDR1 and CDR2 from the germline V gene are SNHLY and FYNNEI. The CDR3 loop spans 15 amino acids. Trimming shortened V by 1 base and J by 8 bases, and 17 bases separated the two germline ends. The CDR3, as DNA: TGTGCCAGCAGTGAAGATACAGGACGGGTGGGGGGCTACACCTTC. Translating gives CASSEDTGRVGGYTF.

This clonotype showed up just a few times. The J gene is TRBJ1-5, the V gene TRBV19, with 7 bases identical to TRBD1. After removal of 6 bases from V and 6 bases from J, the junction contained 2 bases not matched to a gene. Germline V gene lookup returns CDR1 LNHDA and CDR2 SQIVND (reference sequence). The CDR3 is 12 residues long. CDR3 protein: CASRTGLQPQHF. The CDR3 DNA reads as TGTGCCAGTAGGACAGGGCTTCAGCCCCAGCATTTT.

The chain is built from TRBV5-4 and TRBJ2-6, with TRBD2 matching over 9 bases. CDR3 length: 17 amino acids. V shed 4 bases, J shed 1 base, and the junction held 6 bases outside the gene matches. Germline V gene lookup returns CDR1 SGHNT and CDR2 YYREEE (reference sequence). CDR3 residues: CASSTGLAGSGANVLTF. The DNA of the CDR3 is TGTGCCAGCAGCACGGGACTAGCTGGATCTGGGGCCAACGTCCTGACTTTC.

This clonotype was detected only a few times. CDR3 in amino acids: CSAEAGTLNTEAFF. The CDR3 DNA sequence: TGCAGTGCCGAGGCCGGGACATTGAACACTGAAGCTTTCTTT. The chain links TRBV20-1 to TRBJ1-1, with TRBD1 as a possible D gene (6 bases). The CDR3 spans 14 residues. Germline CDR1 reads DFQATT; CDR2 reads SNEGSKA (reference sequence). The ends were cut back, 6 bases at V and 0 bases at J, with 14 bases in the middle.

Only a few counts were recorded for this clonotype. The chain has TRBV6-1 and TRBJ1-1; no clear D. The V end was cut by 6 bases, the J end by 0 bases, with 11 bases between. This CDR3 region has 14 residues. The germline V gene encodes CDR1 MNHNS and CDR2 SASEGT. DNA for the CDR3: TGTGCCAGCAGAAAGACACTCATGAACACTGAAGCTTTCTTT. Translated: CASRKTLMNTEAFF.

The chain uses TRBV11-3 and TRBJ1-1, with no clear D. The germline V gene has CDR1 SGHNT and CDR2 YENEEA. The CDR3 is 16 amino acids. The V gene lost 7 bases and the J gene lost 4 bases, with 22 bases spanning the gap. The CDR3 DNA sequence: TGTGCCAGCACCATGCGGGCAAACCTCGGTGGCACTGAAGCTTTCTTT. This encodes CASTMRANLGGTEAFF.

This clonotype was seen a handful of times. This chain connects TRBV30 to TRBJ2-5; D possibly corresponds to TRBD2 (5 bases). CDR1 is GTSNPN and CDR2 is SVGIG in the germline V gene (reference sequence). Trimming shortened V by 2 bases and J by 1 base, and 14 bases separated the two germline ends. The CDR3 is 15 amino acids. The CDR3 sequence is CAWSRGLDRQETQYF. As DNA, the CDR3 is TGTGCCTGGAGTCGGGGATTGGACCGCCAAGAGACCCAGTACTTC.

By share, this clonotype ranks as medium-sized. CDR3 nucleotides: TGTGCCAGCAGTGATAGGAGGGAAGCTGGCTACACCTTC. It specifies CASSDRREAGYTF. The chain is built from TRBV2 and TRBJ1-2; D is unclear. The CDR3 covers 13 residues. The germline V gene encodes CDR1 SNHLY and CDR2 FYNNEI. Trimming left V 3 bases short and J 7 bases short, with 12 bases between.

This sequence joins TRBV6-1 and TRBJ1-5; TRBD1 might be the D (6 bases). With 7 bases removed from V and 1 base from J, the gap between germline ends came to 11 bases. This CDR3 region has 14 residues. Germline-derived CDR1 and CDR2 are MNHNS and SASEGT. CDR3 amino acids: CASMKGGSNQPQHF. Here the CDR3 DNA reads TGTGCCAGCATGAAGGGGGGAAGCAATCAGCCCCAGCATTTT.

This clonotype was detected a few times. This chain links TRBV7-2 with TRBJ1-2; no clear D gene. CDR1 is SGHTA and CDR2 is FQGNSA in the germline V gene. V lost 2 bases to trimming and J lost 2 bases, with 12 bases between them. This CDR3 is 15 amino acids long. The CDR3 here is CASSLSRGENYGYTF. The CDR3 DNA reads as TGTGCCAGCAGCTTATCCCGGGGAGAGAACTATGGCTACACCTTC.

This chain links TRBV6-1 with TRBJ1-2; D call uncertain. Trimming removed 10 bases at V and 5 bases at J, with 23 bases between. The CDR3 covers 15 residues. Germline CDR1 MNHNS, CDR2 SASEGT. The chain's CDR3 is CATRLWEAKQYGYTF. The CDR3 coding sequence is TGTGCCACCCGATTATGGGAGGCAAAACAGTATGGCTACACCTTC.

The chain combines TRBV14 with TRBJ2-7, with 11 bases aligning to TRBD2. CDR3 size: 15 residues. J lost 3 bases, V lost 4 bases, and 5 bases had no gene match. Germline V gene data show CDR1 as SGHDN and CDR2 as FVKESK. CDR3 DNA: TGTGCCAGCAGCCGCTCTAGCGGGGGGTTCTACGAGCAGTACTTC. Translation: CASSRSSGGFYEQYF.

The sample holds one count of this clonotype. J is TRBJ2-1 and V is TRBV19; 7 bases fit TRBD2. J was trimmed by 9 bases and V by 6 bases; bases with no gene match: 11. Germline V gene lookup returns CDR1 LNHDA and CDR2 SQIVND (reference sequence). The CDR3 length is 14 residues. CDR3 protein: CASRTLGPGGEQFF. DNA for the CDR3: TGTGCCAGTAGAACCCTAGGCCCGGGAGGTGAGCAGTTCTTC.

The genes are TRBV6-1 and TRBJ2-5; 12 bases agree with TRBD1. Germline V gene data show CDR1 as MNHNS and CDR2 as SASEGT. The V and J ends lost 5 bases and 5 bases, in that order; junction bases with no gene match: 6. The CDR3 contains 15 residues. CDR3 in amino acids: CASSLGQGARETQYF. CDR3 sequence (DNA): TGTGCCAGCAGTCTGGGACAGGGGGCGCGGGAGACCCAGTACTTC.

The J gene is TRBJ2-1, the V gene TRBV2; TRBD1 aligns across 7 bases. Germline V gives CDR1 SNHLY, CDR2 FYNNEI. V shed 5 bases and J 5 bases; nucleotides not matched to a gene: 12. CDR3 length equals 16 residues. DNA for the CDR3: TGTGCCAGCAGTCGGGGCCTGACAGGGATTCACAATGAGCAGTTCTTC. It specifies CASSRGLTGIHNEQFF.

This clonotype was detected a few times. The rearrangement joins TRBV19 to TRBJ1-1; D remains ambiguous. Trimming took 7 bases from V and 7 from J, leaving 22 bases between them. CDR1 and CDR2 (germline): LNHDA, SQIVND (reference sequence). This CDR3 spans 15 amino acids. The CDR3 loop reads CASNFGLQSNGEAFF. The CDR3 nucleotides are TGTGCCAGTAATTTTGGGTTGCAATCGAACGGTGAAGCTTTCTTT.

The CDR3 loop reads CATTKDSGGYTEAFF. As DNA, the CDR3 is TGTGCCACCACAAAGGACTCAGGGGGCTACACTGAAGCTTTCTTT. The chain uses TRBV6-1 and TRBJ1-1; 8 nucleotides line up with TRBD1. Germline assignment: CDR1 MNHNS and CDR2 SASEGT. J was trimmed by 3 bases and V by 10 bases; bases with no gene match: 13. CDR3 length equals 15 residues.

The V gene is TRBV6-5, the J gene TRBJ1-6; D not resolved. The V end was cut by 4 bases, the J end by 10 bases, with 14 bases between. Germline CDR1 reads MNHEY; CDR2 reads SVGAGI. The CDR3 consists of 14 residues. CDR3 residues: CASSLGFPGSPLHF. For the CDR3, the DNA is TGTGCCAGCAGTTTGGGATTTCCTGGGTCACCCCTCCACTTT.

This clonotype was seen only a few times. The chain couples TRBV11-3 to TRBJ2-4; the D gene is possibly TRBD1 (5 bases). Germline V CDR1 and CDR2: SGHNT, YENEEA. Trimming removed 3 bases from V and 0 bases from J, with 12 bases in between. The CDR3 sequence is 16 residues long. The DNA of the CDR3 is TGTGCCAGCAGCTTTCTCCCAGGGCGAGCCAAAAACATTCAGTACTTC. It is translated as CASSFLPGRAKNIQYF.

This clonotype was seen only a few times. This sequence joins TRBV19 and TRBJ1-2; TRBD1 might be the D (6 bases). V lost 11 bases and J lost 4, with 14 bases in between. The length of the CDR3 is 12 residues. Germline CDR1 LNHDA, CDR2 SQIVND (reference sequence). CDR3 DNA: TGTGCCGCCGGACAGCCCCTCTATGGCTACACCTTC. It translates to CAAGQPLYGYTF.

This clonotype has just a few counts. The CDR3 DNA sequence: TGCGCCAGCAGCGACACAGATACGCAGTATTTT. It yields the protein CASSDTDTQYF. The chain recombines TRBV5-1 with TRBJ2-3; no clear D gene. The germline V gene encodes CDR1 SGHRS and CDR2 YFSETQ. The V and J ends lost 4 bases and 2 bases respectively, with 2 bases between them. The CDR3 has 11 residues.

The chain's CDR3 is CASSLEGSTGGGSYEQYF. Written as DNA, the CDR3 is TGCGCCAGCAGCTTGGAAGGTTCGACTGGCGGGGGGTCCTACGAGCAGTACTTC. V and J are TRBV5-1 and TRBJ2-7; 8 bases are a match to TRBD2. Germline loops: CDR1 SGHRS, CDR2 YFSETQ. V dropped 0 bases and J dropped 1; count of bases not matched to a gene: 12. This CDR3 has 18 residues.

The rearrangement links TRBV6-5 to TRBJ1-1; TRBD1 might be the D (6 bases). The germline CDR1 and CDR2 sequences are MNHEY and SVGAGI. The V gene lost 2 bases and the J gene lost 3 bases, with 13 bases spanning the gap. CDR3 length: 15 amino acids. The CDR3 DNA reads TGTGCCAGCAGTTACCAGGGGTGGGGGGACACTGAAGCTTTCTTT. Protein: CASSYQGWGDTEAFF.

This clonotype was picked up a small number of times. This sequence joins TRBV7-2 and TRBJ1-1; maybe TRBD1 (5 bases). CDR3 length equals 13 residues. Germline loops: CDR1 SGHTA, CDR2 FQGNSA. Between the trimmed V and J ends, which lost 8 bases and 1 base, there was a span of 11 bases. Here the CDR3 DNA reads TGTGCCAGCCAATTCCAGGGGAACACTGAAGCTTTCTTT. This codes for CASQFQGNTEAFF. Based on the CDR3 plus reference TRBV7-2 and TRBJ1-1, the full variable domain is GAGVSQSPSNKVTEKGKDVELRCDPISGHTALYWYRQSLGQGLEFLIYFQGNSAPDKSGLPSDRFSAERTGGSVSTLTIQRTQQEDSAVYLCASQFQGNTEAFFGQGTRLTVV.

The chain links TRBV10-2 to TRBJ1-2; D ambiguous. From germline, CDR1 is WSHSY and CDR2 SAAADI. The ends were cut back, 4 bases at V and 2 bases at J, with 8 bases in the middle. The CDR3 is 13 residues long. CDR3 sequence: CASSGQPNYGYTF. As DNA, the CDR3 is TGCGCCAGCAGTGGGCAGCCCAACTATGGCTACACCTTC.